This T cell receptor (beta chain) was recorded in a study of identical twins. Study-wide findings and caveats: With abundant cord blood beta clonotypes, insertions were fewer; memory repertoires showed no such pattern.

In regard to this clonotype: As yet, its antigen is unknown.

Carrying unique molecular identifiers, the cDNA also gained a universal primer site through template switching. TCRdb recomputed calls from the 5' RACE reads with MiXCR, one row per CDR3 protein. The sample holds some 440,000 distinct CDR3 sequences, approximately 25% seen once. The CDR3 is 15 residues long. Germline loops: CDR1 LNHDA, CDR2 SQIVND (reference sequence). V was cut by 6 bases and J by 9 bases, with 21 bases left in between. The sample was also reused in another study, on T cells expressing NK-cell markers.

The receptor comes from a woman aged 18-30 years in good health. The chain combines TRBV19 with TRBJ2-1; TRBD2 might be the D (5 bases). Sequenced input: CD4+ T cells sorted from blood. The CDR3: CASSPGIFSSPEQFF. The CDR3 region has the DNA TGTGCCAGTAGCCCGGGGATTTTTAGCTCACCTGAGCAGTTCTTC.